This T cell receptor (beta chain) originates from a study of blood T cells in healthy people across ages. Donors each provided roughly 10 milliliters of peripheral blood. Isolation per sample recovered at least 7 million PBMCs. RNA extraction gave at least 5.5 micrograms of total RNA per sample. A J-beta primer mix and a sample-barcoded 5' primer were used in a second PCR of about 7 to 12 cycles. Each cDNA was tagged by a template-switch adaptor containing 12 random nucleotides. TCRdb re-derived calls from the 5' RACE reads in MiXCR, one entry per CDR3 protein. In the table there are 1.5 million to 2 million distinct CDR3 sequences, around half of which are singletons. This sequence was found in a middle-aged woman in good health. Material: blood.

As DNA, the CDR3 is TGCGCCAGCAGCCAAGAAGGCAGGGAGTACTATGGCTACACCTTC. It translates to CASSQEGREYYGYTF. The chain uses TRBV4-1 and TRBJ1-2; D perhaps matches TRBD1 (5 bases). The CDR3 has 15 amino acids. Germline V gives CDR1 MGHRA, CDR2 YSYEKL. V lost 0 bases and J 3 bases, leaving 11 bases between the germline ends.